This is a list of T cell receptor beta chains from one sample in a study of lymphopenia after photon versus proton radiotherapy. Assay used: immunoSEQ multiplex PCR; TCRdb lists only in-frame clones, some missing. The table lists 40,000 to 45,000 clones, 70% to 90% of them singletons. Sequences were derived from peripheral blood, sampled from a patient treated with proton-based radiotherapy. These receptors were taken from an older woman with pancreatic cancer. Some clones in this sample may be carry-over from other donors' samples. The CDR3 runs from the conserved cysteine through the conserved F or W. D genes are given only for firm matches. Clone sizes are given selectively: once, few, many, or a class where the clone is expanded.

D | J | size | V | CDR3 | DNA
- | TRBJ2-5 | - | TRBV25-1 | CASSEFDGQETQYF | TGTGCCAGCAGTGAATTTGACGGGCAAGAGACCCAGTACTTC
- | TRBJ1-1 | - | TRBV27 | CASSSLGAPLLTEAFF | TGTGCCAGCAGTTCGCTGGGGGCTCCCCTCCTCACCGAAGCTTTCTTT
- | TRBJ1-1 | - | TRBV7-8 | CASSFGRDTEAFF | TGTGCCAGCAGCTTTGGCAGGGACACTGAAGCTTTCTTT
TRBD1 | TRBJ1-2 | - | TRBV5-5 | CASSYPGQGASLYGYTF | TGTGCCAGCAGCTACCCGGGACAGGGGGCCTCGCTCTATGGCTACACCTTC
TRBD2 | TRBJ2-3 | - | TRBV7-2 | CASSLSGRGGTDTQYF | TGTGCCAGCAGCCTTAGCGGGAGGGGGGGCACAGATACGCAGTATTTT
- | TRBJ1-1 | - | TRBV28 | CASNFRGNTEAFF | TGTGCCAGCAACTTCAGGGGGAACACTGAAGCTTTCTTT
- | TRBJ2-2 | - | TRBV2 | CASSVEASGTGELFF | TGTGCCAGCAGTGTGGAGGCAAGCGGGACCGGGGAGCTGTTTTTT
TRBD2 | TRBJ2-7 | - | TRBV6-1 | CASSEGGGPLYEQYF | TGTGCCAGCAGTGAAGGGGGAGGGCCTTTGTACGAGCAGTACTTC
- | TRBJ2-1 | - | TRBV19 | CASSPRAGRESYNEQFF | TGTGCCAGTAGCCCCCGGGCTGGAAGGGAGTCCTACAATGAGCAGTTCTTC
TRBD1 | TRBJ1-1 | - | TRBV7-2 | CASSGTTGGAVVAFF | TGTGCCAGCAGCGGAACGACAGGGGGCGCAGTAGTAGCTTTCTTT
- | TRBJ2-1 | - | TRBV7-2 | CASSLRLSSDEQFF | TGTGCCAGCAGCTTAAGACTATCTTCGGATGAGCAGTTCTTC
TRBD1 | TRBJ1-2 | - | TRBV30 | CALIIGGRTPGYTF | TGTGCCTTGATCATAGGGGGCAGGACGCCTGGCTACACCTTC
- | TRBJ2-2 | - | TRBV7-6 | CASSLTRGRPGELFF | TGTGCCAGCAGCCTCACGAGGGGTCGCCCCGGGGAGCTGTTTTTT
TRBD1 | TRBJ1-4 | - | TRBV7-9 | CASSPRGQGEKLFF | TGTGCCAGCAGCCCCAGGGGGCAGGGGGAAAAACTGTTTTTT
- | TRBJ2-1 | once | TRBV2 | CASQGRRGDEQFF | TGTGCCAGTCAGGGAAGAAGGGGGGATGAGCAGTTCTTC
- | TRBJ2-7 | - | TRBV11-3 | CASSLDLEKCPGSYEQYF | TGTGCCAGCAGCTTAGATTTAGAGAAGTGTCCAGGGAGCTACGAGCAGTACTTC
TRBD2 | TRBJ2-1 | - | TRBV19 | CASSGAGGGGLSYNEQFF | TGTGCCAGTAGTGGGGCGGGAGGGGGCGGTCTGTCCTACAATGAGCAGTTCTTC
TRBD1 | TRBJ1-2 | - | TRBV9 | CASSVALGQNYGYTF | TGTGCCAGCAGCGTAGCCTTGGGACAGAATTATGGCTACACCTTC
TRBD1 | TRBJ1-2 | - | TRBV28 | CASSRGTAYGYTF | TGTGCCAGCAGTCGGGGGACAGCCTATGGCTACACCTTC
- | TRBJ2-7 | few | TRBV2 | CATEQEVFHNEQYF | TGTGCCACCGAGCAAGAGGTGTTTCACAACGAGCAGTACTTC
- | TRBJ1-1 | - | TRBV7-2 | CASSYVGTEAFF | TGTGCCAGCAGCTATGTCGGCACTGAAGCTTTCTTT
TRBD2 | TRBJ2-3 | - | TRBV30 | CAWRVAGGSDTQYF | TGTGCCTGGAGAGTGGCGGGAGGTTCAGATACGCAGTATTTT
TRBD1 | TRBJ2-5 | - | TRBV10-2 | CASSEQGATQYF | TGCGCCAGCAGTGAACAGGGGGCGACCCAGTACTTC
- | TRBJ1-1 | - | TRBV19 | CASSDRLFMNTEAFF | TGTGCCAGTAGCGACAGGCTCTTCATGAACACTGAAGCTTTCTTT
TRBD2 | TRBJ2-7 | - | TRBV4-2 | CASSLGLAGGQYF | TGTGCCAGCAGCTTGGGACTAGCGGGAGGGCAGTACTTC
- | TRBJ2-7 | - | TRBV6-6 | CASSYAGREQYF | TGTGCCAGCAGTTACGCGGGTCGCGAGCAGTACTTC
- | TRBJ1-1 | - | TRBV19 | CASSVSGGETEAFF | TGTGCCAGTAGCGTCAGCGGGGGGGAAACTGAAGCTTTCTTT
TRBD1 | TRBJ2-3 | - | TRBV28 | CASRRDRGKFSDTQYF | TGTGCCAGCAGGCGCGACAGGGGGAAGTTTTCAGATACGCAGTATTTT
- | TRBJ2-2 | - | TRBV6-1 | CASRERGENTGELFF | TGTGCCAGCAGAGAAAGGGGAGAGAACACCGGGGAGCTGTTTTTT
TRBD2 | TRBJ2-1 | - | TRBV7-2 | CASSPIAGGIYNEQFF | TGTGCCAGCAGCCCAATAGCGGGAGGTATCTACAATGAGCAGTTCTTC
- | TRBJ2-7 | - | TRBV18 | CASSPSGHSPHLTYEQYF | TGTGCCAGCTCACCATCGGGACACTCGCCACACCTGACCTACGAGCAGTACTTC
TRBD1 | TRBJ2-5 | - | TRBV2 | CASSEASTGGAKTQYF | TGTGCCAGCAGTGAAGCCTCGACAGGGGGAGCGAAGACCCAGTACTTC
TRBD2 | TRBJ2-3 | - | TRBV2 | CASRSWGLANTDTQYF | TGTGCCAGCAGATCCTGGGGACTAGCGAACACAGATACGCAGTATTTT
- | TRBJ2-7 | - | TRBV6-5 | CATRDSRSYEQYF | TGTGCCACCCGGGACTCCCGCTCCTACGAGCAGTACTTC
TRBD2 | TRBJ2-5 | few | TRBV11-1 | CASSRITSAGGLQETQYF | TGTGCCAGCAGCCGTATTACTTCAGCGGGAGGGTTACAAGAGACCCAGTACTTC
- | TRBJ1-5 | - | TRBV5-4 | CASSIIGQPQHF | TGTGCCAGCAGCATTATCGGGCAGCCCCAGCATTTT
TRBD2 | TRBJ2-3 | - | TRBV9 | CASSVAAGGPTDTQYF | TGTGCCAGCAGCGTAGCGGCGGGAGGCCCCACAGATACGCAGTATTTT
- | TRBJ2-3 | - | TRBV18 | CASSPPSADTQYF | TGTGCCAGCTCACCACCGTCGGCAGATACGCAGTATTTT
- | TRBJ1-4 | - | TRBV18 | CASSPPIKLNEKLFF | TGTGCCAGCTCACCACCGATAAAGCTGAATGAAAAACTGTTTTTT
TRBD1 | TRBJ2-3 | once | TRBV2 | CASSTGQGTTDTQYF | TGTGCCAGCAGTACGGGACAGGGTACCACAGATACGCAGTATTTT
- | TRBJ2-7 | - | TRBV19 | CASSLSRPSYEQYF | TGTGCCAGTAGCCTATCCCGGCCTTCCTACGAGCAGTACTTC
- | TRBJ2-7 | - | TRBV7-6 | CASSSSAGLSYEQYF | TGTGCCAGCAGCTCATCTGCCGGGCTCTCCTACGAGCAGTACTTC
TRBD2 | TRBJ2-2 | - | TRBV5-5 | CASRRDYANTGELFF | TGTGCCAGCAGACGGGACTACGCGAACACCGGGGAGCTGTTTTTT
TRBD2 | TRBJ2-5 | - | TRBV9 | CASSLGLAGEETQYF | TGTGCCAGCAGCTTAGGACTAGCGGGAGAAGAGACCCAGTACTTC
- | TRBJ2-3 | - | TRBV6-1 | CASSGPNTDTQYF | TGTGCCAGCAGTGGCCCTAACACAGATACGCAGTATTTT